The 9 T cell receptor beta chains given below trace back to one sample, sequenced in a study of blood T cell repertoires in COVID-19. Sequencing was performed with immunoSEQ multiplex PCR; in TCRdb, only in-frame clones are kept and a portion is missing. The profile shows about 250,000 clones, around 90% of them singletons. Sequenced: peripheral blood. These receptor sequences come from a man aged 25-45 years with COVID-19, enrolled during active disease.

The V gene is TRBV10-3, the J gene TRBJ1-1; tentatively, D is TRBD1 (6 bases). Germline CDR1 is ENHRY and CDR2 is SYGVKD. V lost 0 bases to trimming and J lost 7 bases, with 15 bases between them. The CDR3 is 15 amino acids. CDR3 loop: CAISESKRGSGEAFF. The CDR3 nucleotides read TGTGCCATCAGTGAGTCCAAGAGGGGGTCGGGTGAAGCTTTCTTT.

The chain joins TRBV3-1 (or the pseudogene TRBV3-2) to TRBJ2-3, with 8 bases aligning to TRBD1. Germline trimming cut 7 bases from V and 9 bases from J; bases unmatched to any gene: 6. CDR3 length equals 12 residues. The germline V gene has CDR1 LGHDT and CDR2 YNNKEL (reference sequence). The CDR3 protein is CASNFGQGTQYF. CDR3 DNA sequence: TGTGCCAGCAACTTCGGACAGGGAACGCAGTATTTT.

This clone was counted once. The rearrangement uses TRBV18 and TRBJ1-2, with TRBD1 identical over 10 bases. From germline, CDR1 is KGHSH and CDR2 LQKENI. V trimming: 6 bases; J trimming: 8 bases; junction bases outside the gene matches: 6. This CDR3 contains 13 residues. The CDR3 DNA reads as TGTGCCAGCTCCCTAGGACAGGGGGAAGGCTACACCTTC. Amino acids: CASSLGQGEGYTF.

The chain is built from TRBV7-6 and TRBJ1-6, with D possibly being TRBD1 (5 bases). Trimming removed 3 bases from V and 7 bases from J, with 10 bases in between. CDR3 length equals 14 residues. Per germline, CDR1 SGHVS and CDR2 FNYEAQ. This chain's CDR3 is CASSLGGTNSPLHF. CDR3 DNA: TGTGCCAGCAGCTTGGGGGGGACCAATTCACCCCTCCACTTT.

This chain uses TRBV25-1 with TRBJ1-1; TRBD1 agrees at 7 bases. Trimming removed 5 bases from V and 0 bases from J; junction bases left unmatched: 3. CDR1 and CDR2 from the germline V gene are MGHDK and SYGVNS. This CDR3 has 14 amino acids. CDR3 region: CASSMTGLNTEAFF. DNA for the CDR3: TGTGCCAGCAGTATGACAGGGCTGAACACTGAAGCTTTCTTT. The full variable domain, completed using reference TRBV25-1 and TRBJ1-1, is EADIYQTPRYLVIGTGKKITLECSQTMGHDKMYWYQQDPGMELHLIHYSYGVNSTEKGDLSSESTVSRIRTEHFPLTLESARPSHTSQYLCASSMTGLNTEAFFGQGTRLTVV.

This rearrangement joins TRBV9 to TRBJ1-1, with D maybe TRBD1 (6 bases). Trimming stripped 4 bases from V and 4 bases from J, with 20 bases between. The CDR3 runs to 16 residues. Germline loops: CDR1 SGDLS, CDR2 YYNGEE. CDR3 sequence reads: CASSLHRGGYVTEAFF. Written as DNA, the CDR3 is TGTGCCAGCAGCCTCCATAGGGGGGGGTACGTCACTGAAGCTTTCTTT.

The rearrangement joins TRBV5-1 to TRBJ1-4; D is undetermined. Trimming pared 5 bases from V and 6 bases from J, leaving 14 bases between. The CDR3 is 14 residues long. CDR1 SGHRS and CDR2 YFSETQ come from the germline V gene. CDR3 loop: CASRIQPADEKLFF. The CDR3 DNA is TGCGCCAGCAGAATCCAACCGGCGGATGAAAAACTGTTTTTT.

On this clone itself: The junction departs from germline at one end; a sequencing error may be responsible. The rearrangement uses TRBV19 and TRBJ2-1; D gene ambiguous. This CDR3 region has 11 residues. CDR1 LNHDA and CDR2 SQIVND come from the germline V gene (reference sequence). The CDR3 bases are TGTGCCAGTAGTATACACAATGAACAGTTCTTC. Protein: CASSIHNEQFF.

This clone was seen a single time. The rearrangement links TRBV7-6 to TRBJ2-1; 11 bases match TRBD2. The CDR3 runs to 15 residues. Germline CDR1 is SGHVS and CDR2 is FNYEAQ. With V trimmed by 4 bases and J by 9 bases, 8 bases remained unmatched. The DNA for the CDR3 is TGTGCCAGCAGCTCAAGACTAGCGGGGTCGACTGAGCAGTTCTTC. Amino acids: CASSSRLAGSTEQFF.